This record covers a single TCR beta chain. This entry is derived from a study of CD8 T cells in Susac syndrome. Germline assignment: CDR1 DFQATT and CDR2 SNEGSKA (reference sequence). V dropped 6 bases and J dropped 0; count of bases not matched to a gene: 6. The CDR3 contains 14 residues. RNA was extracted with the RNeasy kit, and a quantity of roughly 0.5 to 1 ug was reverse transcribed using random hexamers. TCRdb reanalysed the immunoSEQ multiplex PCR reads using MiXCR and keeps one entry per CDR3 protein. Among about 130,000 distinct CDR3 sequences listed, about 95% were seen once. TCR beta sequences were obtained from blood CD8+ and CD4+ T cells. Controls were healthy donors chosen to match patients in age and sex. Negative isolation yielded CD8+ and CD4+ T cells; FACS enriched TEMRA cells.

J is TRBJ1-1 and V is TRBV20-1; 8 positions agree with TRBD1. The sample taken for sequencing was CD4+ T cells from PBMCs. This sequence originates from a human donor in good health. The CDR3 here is CSALKDRVNTEAFF. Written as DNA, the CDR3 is TGCAGTGCCCTAAAGGACAGGGTGAACACTGAAGCTTTCTTT.